These 10 T cell receptor beta chains originate from one sample sequenced in a study of response to subunit inactivated influenza vaccine (dated by TCRdb to 2016 to 2019). Receptors were amplified or captured by RT-PCR. The reads were generated on an Illumina HiSeq 2500. The raw public reads went through TCRdb reprocessing: fastp at Q25, MiXCR clone calling, in-frame beta chains kept. One record per CDR3 amino acid sequence lists the most common genes and DNA. The sample records about 650,000 distinct CDR3 sequences, roughly 15% of which are singletons. The ten largest clones capture approximately 7.6% of the sample. This material consisted of PBMCs from blood, taken roughly 2 weeks before vaccination. The origin of the receptors is a man aged 45 to 65 who received an inactivated influenza vaccine. Donor details come from another sample of the same person, matched by shared clones.

In its sample, this clonotype was seen many times. The chain uses TRBV2 and TRBJ2-5, with D possibly TRBD2 on 5 matching bases. The CDR3 totals 13 residues. Trimming shortened V by 2 bases and J by 14 bases, and 18 bases separated the two germline ends. The germline V gene has CDR1 SNHLY and CDR2 FYNNEI. The CDR3 reads CASSEFREETPYF. The CDR3 DNA follows: TGTGCCAGCAGTGAATTCCGGGAAGAGACCCCCTACTTC.

This chain connects TRBV5-1 to TRBJ2-3; 15 positions agree with TRBD2. Germline V gene data show CDR1 as SGHRS and CDR2 as YFSETQ. The CDR3 runs to 17 residues. J lost 4 bases, V lost 4 bases, and 7 bases had no gene match. CDR3 sequence reads: CASSPAGLAGGSDTQYF. The DNA of the CDR3 is TGCGCCAGCAGCCCTGCGGGACTAGCGGGAGGCTCAGATACGCAGTATTTT. The whole variable domain, filled in from reference TRBV5-1 and TRBJ2-3, reads KAGVTQTPRYLIKTRGQQVTLSCSPISGHRSVSWYQQTPGQGLQFLFEYFSETQRNKGNFPGRFSGRQFSNSRSEMNVSTLELGDSALYLCASSPAGLAGGSDTQYFGPGTRLTVL.

This chain uses TRBV11-2 with TRBJ2-1, with 7 nucleotides matching TRBD1. V lost 5 bases, J lost 1 base, and 8 bases stayed unmatched. Germline V gene sequence: CDR1 SGHAT, CDR2 FQNNGV. CDR3 length: 16 amino acids. The DNA of the CDR3 is TGTGCCAGCAGCCGGAATAGACAGGGATCCTACAATGAGCAGTTCTTC. Amino acids: CASSRNRQGSYNEQFF.

This clonotype was counted a few times. The chain couples TRBV21-1 to TRBJ2-4; TRBD1, as called in the table, went unchecked against the DNA. TRBV21-1 is tagged as a pseudogene. The CDR3 runs to 16 residues. In nucleotides, the CDR3 is TGTGCCAGCAGCAAAGTCACCCGGGAAGCCAAAAACATTCAGTACTTC. Amino acids: CASSKVTREAKNIQYF.

V usage is TRBV12-3 or TRBV12-4 and J usage is TRBJ2-2; D may match TRBD1 or TRBD2 (5 bases each). This CDR3 region has 15 residues. V lost 6 bases and J 4 bases, leaving 15 bases between the germline ends. CDR3: CASRRGSVGTGELFF. CDR3 nucleotide sequence: TGTGCCAGCAGGAGGGGTAGCGTGGGCACCGGGGAGCTGTTTTTT.

CDR3 loop: CATSDPGQGTSTDTQYF. The CDR3 DNA follows: TGTGCCACCAGTGATCCCGGACAGGGAACTAGCACAGATACGCAGTATTTT. The chain links TRBV24-1 to TRBJ2-3; 8 bases align to TRBD1. V lost 3 bases and J lost 0; bases outside the gene matches: 7. Germline V lookup: CDR1 KGHDR, CDR2 SFDVKD. CDR3 length: 17 residues.

This clonotype was picked up a small number of times. The V gene is TRBV2, the J gene TRBJ2-1, with 13 nucleotides matching TRBD2. Germline lookup yields CDR1 SNHLY and CDR2 FYNNEI. V trimming: 0 bases; J trimming: 9 bases; junction bases outside the gene matches: 8. This CDR3 contains 17 residues. The CDR3: CASSEAPGLAGFVEQFF. The CDR3 nucleotides are TGTGCCAGCAGTGAAGCTCCGGGACTAGCGGGGTTTGTTGAGCAGTTCTTC.

This clonotype has more than one count but fewer than ten. The rearrangement uses TRBV20-1 and TRBJ2-7, with 8 nucleotides matching TRBD2. Germline V gene lookup returns CDR1 DFQATT and CDR2 SNEGSKA (reference sequence). The ends lost 6 bases at V and 5 bases at J; junction bases unmatched: 15. This CDR3 is 15 amino acids long. The CDR3 sequence is CSALTVVGRADEQYF. The CDR3 nucleotides are TGCAGTGCCCTCACTGTAGTCGGGAGGGCCGACGAGCAGTACTTC.

The chain couples TRBV27 to TRBJ2-2; 11 bases fit TRBD1. V was clipped by 4 bases and J by 1 base; unmatched bases: 11. CDR1 and CDR2 from the germline V gene are MNHEY and SMNVEV (reference sequence). The CDR3 totals 19 residues. The CDR3 reads CASSSLWTGGYGNTGELFF. CDR3 bases: TGTGCCAGCAGTTCTCTTTGGACAGGGGGCTACGGGAACACCGGGGAGCTGTTTTTT.

This chain connects TRBV20-1 to TRBJ2-3; TRBD1 agrees at 8 bases. J lost 6 bases, V lost 6 bases, and 11 bases had no gene match. Germline V gene sequence: CDR1 DFQATT, CDR2 SNEGSKA (reference sequence). This CDR3 is 14 amino acids long. DNA of the CDR3: TGCAGTGCCGATTCCGAGACAGGGGCCGATACGCAGTATTTT. It codes for CSADSETGADTQYF.